This is a list of T cell receptor beta chains from one sample in a study of T cells after yellow fever vaccination. TCRdb re-called the 5' RACE reads with MiXCR, one entry per CDR3 protein. This sample has over 15,000 distinct CDR3 sequences, with 4% found just once. The specimen comprised PBMCs, either bulk or a sorted T-cell subset (CD4+, CD8+, memory, or dextramer-sorted; not recorded which), sampled 15 days after the yellow fever booster vaccination. The receptors come from a man younger than 40 who received the YFV17D yellow fever vaccine. Both conserved end residues are part of each CDR3. A D gene is named only where the DNA matches it firmly. Not every row has a clone size; where given, it reads once, few, many or a size class.

d_call: -; clone_size: medium-sized; cdr3_length: 13; j_call: TRBJ2-4; v_call: TRBV7-2; cdr3_nt: TGTGCCAGCAGCTTAGCTTGGGGAAACATTCAGTACTTC; cdr3_aa: CASSLAWGNIQYF
d_call: -; clone_size: medium-sized; cdr3_length: 13; j_call: TRBJ1-2; v_call: TRBV12-3/TRBV12-4; cdr3_nt: TGTGCCAGCAGCCGGTTAGCTAACTATGGCTACACCTTC; cdr3_aa: CASSRLANYGYTF
d_call: -; clone_size: many; cdr3_length: 15; j_call: TRBJ2-1; v_call: TRBV6-2/TRBV6-3; cdr3_nt: TGTGCCAGCAGCCCAACAGGGTCCATCTCCCATGAGCAGTTCTTC; cdr3_aa: CASSPTGSISHEQFF
d_call: -; clone_size: many; cdr3_length: 17; j_call: TRBJ1-1; v_call: TRBV6-5; cdr3_nt: TGTGCCAGCAGTTACAACACAGGGCGAGGAATTGACACTGAAGCTTTCTTT; cdr3_aa: CASSYNTGRGIDTEAFF
d_call: TRBD2; clone_size: medium-sized; cdr3_length: 14; j_call: TRBJ2-2; v_call: TRBV7-2; cdr3_nt: TGTGCCAGCAGCCCGGGACTACTCACCGGGGAGCTGTTTTTT; cdr3_aa: CASSPGLLTGELFF
d_call: -; clone_size: medium-sized; cdr3_length: 14; j_call: TRBJ2-5; v_call: TRBV29-1; cdr3_nt: TGCAGCGTTGGAAGCGGAGCCTCACAAGAGACCCAGTACTTC; cdr3_aa: CSVGSGASQETQYF
d_call: -; clone_size: -; cdr3_length: 10; j_call: TRBJ2-2; v_call: TRBV29-1; cdr3_nt: TGCAGCGCATTCACCGGGGAGCTGTTTTTT; cdr3_aa: CSAFTGELFF
d_call: TRBD2; clone_size: many; cdr3_length: 17; j_call: TRBJ2-2; v_call: TRBV28; cdr3_nt: TGTGCCAGCAGTTTATTAGGTGCGGGAGAAGCAGCCGGGGAGCTGTTTTTT; cdr3_aa: CASSLLGAGEAAGELFF
d_call: -; clone_size: many; cdr3_length: 14; j_call: TRBJ1-1; v_call: TRBV4-3; cdr3_nt: TGCGCCAGCAGCCAAGATTTCGGGATCACTGAAGCTTTCTTT; cdr3_aa: CASSQDFGITEAFF
d_call: -; clone_size: many; cdr3_length: 11; j_call: TRBJ2-7; v_call: TRBV6-6; cdr3_nt: TGTGCCAGCAGTTCGCCGTCGGAGCAGTACTTC; cdr3_aa: CASSSPSEQYF
d_call: -; clone_size: -; cdr3_length: 14; j_call: TRBJ2-7; v_call: TRBV9; cdr3_nt: TGTGCCATCAGCGTAGGGAGGACCAACTACGAGCAGTACTTC; cdr3_aa: CAISVGRTNYEQYF
d_call: TRBD1; clone_size: many; cdr3_length: 18; j_call: TRBJ2-7; v_call: TRBV14; cdr3_nt: TGTGCCAGCAGCCAGTCAGAGGGACAGGGGGCCTGGGTCTACGAGCAGTACTTC; cdr3_aa: CASSQSEGQGAWVYEQYF
d_call: -; clone_size: many; cdr3_length: 14; j_call: TRBJ2-7; v_call: TRBV7-2; cdr3_nt: TGTGCCAGCAGCCCCGGACTCTCGGGCTACGAGCAGTACTTC; cdr3_aa: CASSPGLSGYEQYF
d_call: TRBD1; clone_size: many; cdr3_length: 16; j_call: TRBJ2-7; v_call: TRBV27; cdr3_nt: TGTGCCAGCAGTCCCACTACCGGGACAGATAGTATATGGCAGTACTTC; cdr3_aa: CASSPTTGTDSIWQYF
d_call: -; clone_size: many; cdr3_length: 15; j_call: TRBJ2-1; v_call: TRBV3-1; cdr3_nt: TGTGCCAGCAGCCAAGGATCGTCGGAGTCCAATGAGCAGTTCTTC; cdr3_aa: CASSQGSSESNEQFF
d_call: -; clone_size: many; cdr3_length: 13; j_call: TRBJ1-2; v_call: TRBV10-3; cdr3_nt: TGTGCCATCAGGACTTCGGGACTTTCAGGCTACACCTTC; cdr3_aa: CAIRTSGLSGYTF
d_call: -; clone_size: many; cdr3_length: 14; j_call: TRBJ2-7; v_call: TRBV3-1; cdr3_nt: TGTGCCAGCAGCCGCGGGGACAGCCCCTACGAGCAGTACTTC; cdr3_aa: CASSRGDSPYEQYF
d_call: TRBD2; clone_size: many; cdr3_length: 15; j_call: TRBJ2-3; v_call: TRBV5-1; cdr3_nt: TGCGCCAGCAGCTTGGAGACGGGAGGGCCGGATACGCAGTATTTT; cdr3_aa: CASSLETGGPDTQYF
d_call: TRBD2; clone_size: medium-sized; cdr3_length: 16; j_call: TRBJ2-1; v_call: TRBV4-3; cdr3_nt: TGCGCCAGCAGCCAAGTTGATAGCGGGAGTTCAGGAGAGCAGTTCTTC; cdr3_aa: CASSQVDSGSSGEQFF
d_call: -; clone_size: medium-sized; cdr3_length: 16; j_call: TRBJ1-6; v_call: TRBV7-9; cdr3_nt: TGTGCCAGCAGCTTATCCGGGGTCTCCTATAATTCACCCCTCCACTTT; cdr3_aa: CASSLSGVSYNSPLHF
d_call: TRBD2; clone_size: many; cdr3_length: 17; j_call: TRBJ2-3; v_call: TRBV7-9; cdr3_nt: TGTGCCAGCAGCTTAGCGCATGGCGGGAGGGCCACAGATACGCAGTATTTT; cdr3_aa: CASSLAHGGRATDTQYF
d_call: -; clone_size: many; cdr3_length: 16; j_call: TRBJ1-1; v_call: TRBV4-2; cdr3_nt: TGTGCCAGCAGCCAAGGAATCATGGTAGTAGGGACTGAAGCTTTCTTT; cdr3_aa: CASSQGIMVVGTEAFF
d_call: -; clone_size: many; cdr3_length: 15; j_call: TRBJ2-1; v_call: TRBV18; cdr3_nt: TGTGCCAGCTCCCCCAGGACAACCCGAGGAGATGAGCAGTTCTTC; cdr3_aa: CASSPRTTRGDEQFF
d_call: -; clone_size: many; cdr3_length: 13; j_call: TRBJ1-4; v_call: TRBV7-9; cdr3_nt: TGTGCCAGCAGCAACGGGCCCCTAGATCAACTGTTTTTT; cdr3_aa: CASSNGPLDQLFF
d_call: TRBD2; clone_size: many; cdr3_length: 15; j_call: TRBJ2-7; v_call: TRBV5-1; cdr3_nt: TGCGCCAGCAGCTCGGGACTAGTAGGCCTTTACGAGCAGTACTTC; cdr3_aa: CASSSGLVGLYEQYF
d_call: -; clone_size: many; cdr3_length: 13; j_call: TRBJ2-5; v_call: TRBV28; cdr3_nt: TGTGCCAGCAGTTTAATATTGTGGGGCGCCCCCACTTTC; cdr3_aa: CASSLILWGAPTF
d_call: -; clone_size: many; cdr3_length: 14; j_call: TRBJ2-7; v_call: TRBV6-5; cdr3_nt: TGTGCCAGCAGTTTCCTAGGGGCGACCTACGAGCAGTACTTC; cdr3_aa: CASSFLGATYEQYF
d_call: TRBD2; clone_size: many; cdr3_length: 15; j_call: TRBJ2-5; v_call: TRBV12-3/TRBV12-4; cdr3_nt: TGTGCCAGCACTGCGACTAGCGGGAGGCAAGAGACCCAGTACTTC; cdr3_aa: CASTATSGRQETQYF
d_call: -; clone_size: many; cdr3_length: 14; j_call: TRBJ2-1; v_call: TRBV5-1; cdr3_nt: TGCGCCAGCAGCTTCCCCGGGGCAACCAATGAGCAGTTCTTC; cdr3_aa: CASSFPGATNEQFF
d_call: TRBD2; clone_size: many; cdr3_length: 16; j_call: TRBJ2-7; v_call: TRBV4-3; cdr3_nt: TGCGCCAGCAGCCAGACAGCGGGAGGAAGGGTCTACGAGCAGTACTTC; cdr3_aa: CASSQTAGGRVYEQYF
d_call: -; clone_size: many; cdr3_length: 14; j_call: TRBJ1-4; v_call: TRBV29-1; cdr3_nt: TGCAGCGTTGAGGCGAAGGGATTCGGTCGGGAACTGTTTTTT; cdr3_aa: CSVEAKGFGRELFF
d_call: -; clone_size: many; cdr3_length: 15; j_call: TRBJ2-2; v_call: TRBV5-6; cdr3_nt: TGTGCCAGCAGCCTCGTTACAGCGAACGCCGGGGAGCTGTTTTTT; cdr3_aa: CASSLVTANAGELFF
d_call: TRBD2; clone_size: many; cdr3_length: 14; j_call: TRBJ2-1; v_call: TRBV29-1; cdr3_nt: TGCAGCGTGGAAGGACTAGCATCCTACAATGAGCAGTTCTTC; cdr3_aa: CSVEGLASYNEQFF
d_call: TRBD1; clone_size: many; cdr3_length: 16; j_call: TRBJ2-2; v_call: TRBV24-1; cdr3_nt: TGTGCCACCAGTGACCCCGGGACAGGGGGCACCGGGGAGCTGTTTTTT; cdr3_aa: CATSDPGTGGTGELFF
d_call: TRBD2; clone_size: many; cdr3_length: 16; j_call: TRBJ2-1; v_call: TRBV10-1; cdr3_nt: TGCGCCAGCAGTGATTTTAGCGGGAGGGTCGAAGATGAGCAGTTCTTC; cdr3_aa: CASSDFSGRVEDEQFF
d_call: TRBD1; clone_size: many; cdr3_length: 19; j_call: TRBJ2-7; v_call: TRBV3-1; cdr3_nt: TGTGCCAGCAGCCAAGAGGAGGCAATCCCGGGACAGGAACTATACGAGCAGTACTTC; cdr3_aa: CASSQEEAIPGQELYEQYF
d_call: -; clone_size: many; cdr3_length: 15; j_call: TRBJ2-3; v_call: TRBV7-2; cdr3_nt: TGTGCCAGCAGCTTAGAACTCGCCCGAACAGATACGCAGTATTTT; cdr3_aa: CASSLELARTDTQYF
d_call: TRBD2; clone_size: many; cdr3_length: 14; j_call: TRBJ2-7; v_call: TRBV2; cdr3_nt: TGTGCCAGCAGTGTCTATGGGGGGGCCTACGAGCAGTACTTC; cdr3_aa: CASSVYGGAYEQYF
d_call: -; clone_size: many; cdr3_length: 16; j_call: TRBJ2-4; v_call: TRBV14; cdr3_nt: TGTGCCAGCAGCCAAGATCGTGGGACCGCCAAAAACATTCAGTACTTC; cdr3_aa: CASSQDRGTAKNIQYF
d_call: TRBD1; clone_size: many; cdr3_length: 18; j_call: TRBJ2-6; v_call: TRBV14; cdr3_nt: TGTGCCAGCAGCCCCTATACAGGGGCGGCATCGAGGGCCAACGTCCTGACTTTC; cdr3_aa: CASSPYTGAASRANVLTF